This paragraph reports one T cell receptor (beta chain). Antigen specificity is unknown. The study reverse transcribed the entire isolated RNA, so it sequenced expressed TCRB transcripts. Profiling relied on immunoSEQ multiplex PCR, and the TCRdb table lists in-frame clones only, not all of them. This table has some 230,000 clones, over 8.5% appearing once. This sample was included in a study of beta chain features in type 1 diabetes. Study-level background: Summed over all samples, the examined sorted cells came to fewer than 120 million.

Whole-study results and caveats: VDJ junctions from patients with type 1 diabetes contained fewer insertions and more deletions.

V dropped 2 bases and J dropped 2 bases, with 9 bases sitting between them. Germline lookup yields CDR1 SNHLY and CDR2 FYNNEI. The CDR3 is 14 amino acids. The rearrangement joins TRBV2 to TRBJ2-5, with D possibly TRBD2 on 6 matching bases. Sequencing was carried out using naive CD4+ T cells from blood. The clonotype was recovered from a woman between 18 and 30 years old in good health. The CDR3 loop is CASSERRVQETQYF. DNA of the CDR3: TGTGCCAGCAGTGAAAGGAGGGTTCAAGAGACCCAGTACTTC.